A single sample gave rise to the 21 T cell receptor beta chains below, sequenced in a study of blood T cell repertoires in COVID-19. Some clones are missing from TCRdb's copy, which holds only in-frame ones; the method was immunoSEQ multiplex PCR. The top ten clones hold roughly 1.9% of a sample with about 260,000 clones, less than 90% of them seen once. The specimen was peripheral blood. These receptors were taken from a man aged 25 to 40 with active or convalescent COVID-19.

The V and J genes are TRBV5-1 and TRBJ1-3, with D unresolved. Germline V gives CDR1 SGHRS, CDR2 YFSETQ. The germline V and J ends were trimmed by 2 bases and 4 bases, with 7 bases remaining between them. The CDR3 is made up of 13 amino acids. In DNA, the CDR3 is TGCGCCAGCAGCTTAATCCGGGGAAACACCATATATTTT. Translating gives CASSLIRGNTIYF.

This clone turned up a few times. The V gene is TRBV6-6, the J gene TRBJ1-4, with D tentatively TRBD1 (6 bases). The CDR3 has 15 residues. V lost 2 bases to trimming and J lost 8 bases, with 15 bases between them. Germline-derived CDR1 and CDR2 are MNHNY and SVGAGI (reference sequence). The CDR3 bases are TGTGCCAGCAGTTACGCAGGGGAAGTCGACGAAAAACTGTTTTTT. Protein: CASSYAGEVDEKLFF.

This rearrangement joins TRBV15 to TRBJ1-2; 9 positions agree with TRBD1. Unmatched junction bases numbered 6, after V lost 4 bases and J lost 3 bases. Germline V gene data show CDR1 as LNHNV and CDR2 as YYDKDF (reference sequence). The CDR3 loop spans 15 amino acids. CDR3 sequence: CATSTWDRVDYGYTF. DNA of the CDR3: TGTGCCACCAGCACTTGGGACAGGGTGGACTATGGCTACACCTTC.

The rearrangement joins TRBV5-1 to TRBJ1-1; 7 bases fit TRBD1. Germline lookup yields CDR1 SGHRS and CDR2 YFSETQ. Trimming cost V 1 base and J 0 bases; bases outside gene matches: 3. CDR3 size: 15 residues. The CDR3 DNA sequence: TGCGCCAGCAGCTTGACGGGACAGTTGAACACTGAAGCTTTCTTT. This encodes CASSLTGQLNTEAFF.

J is TRBJ2-3 and V is TRBV3-1 (or the pseudogene TRBV3-2); TRBD2 aligns across 11 bases. This CDR3 spans 18 amino acids. Germline V gives CDR1 LGHDT, CDR2 YNNKEL (reference sequence). V lost 0 bases and J lost 5; bases outside the gene matches: 10. CDR3 in DNA: TGTGCCAGCAGCCAAGATGGGGTAGCGGGGGGGCAGAGAGATACGCAGTATTTT. This codes for CASSQDGVAGGQRDTQYF.

The chain links TRBV30 to TRBJ1-4, with D possibly matching TRBD1 (6 bases). The CDR3 has 17 amino acids. The V gene lost 4 bases and the J gene lost 7 bases, with 25 bases spanning the gap. Per germline, CDR1 GTSNPN and CDR2 SVGIG (reference sequence). DNA of the CDR3: TGTGCCTGGACTAGGGGGGGCGCGGCGACGTTAGGTGAAAAACTGTTTTTT. Its protein product is CAWTRGGAATLGEKLFF.

In nucleotides, the CDR3 is TGTGCCAGTAGTGGAGGACAGGGGGATGGAAAACTGTTTTTT. This codes for CASSGGQGDGKLFF. The chain is built from TRBV19 and TRBJ1-4, with 10 nucleotides matching TRBD1. Germline CDR1 reads LNHDA; CDR2 reads SQIVND (reference sequence). This CDR3 spans 14 amino acids. Trimming cost V 5 bases and J 10 bases; bases outside gene matches: 7.

In its sample, this clone was seen a few times. The chain links TRBV14 to TRBJ1-1, with D possibly being TRBD1 (5 bases). This CDR3 has 16 amino acids. V shed 7 bases and J shed 2 bases, with 20 bases lying between them. Looked up from germline, CDR1 is SGHDN and CDR2 is FVKESK. The CDR3 protein is CASTAMWGEINTEAFF. Written as DNA, the CDR3 is TGTGCCAGCACCGCTATGTGGGGGGAGATAAACACTGAAGCTTTCTTT.

The chain carries TRBV15 and TRBJ1-4, with D possibly matching TRBD1 (5 bases). The V and J ends lost 0 bases and 8 bases respectively, with 13 bases between them. The CDR3 is made up of 15 amino acids. Per the germline V gene, CDR1 is LNHNV and CDR2 is YYDKDF (reference sequence). CDR3 residues: CATSREETGDEKLFF. The CDR3 DNA reads TGTGCCACCAGCAGAGAAGAAACAGGCGACGAAAAACTGTTTTTT.

The chain carries TRBV3-1 (or the pseudogene TRBV3-2) and TRBJ1-6, with 9 bases identical to TRBD1. The germline V gene has CDR1 LGHDT and CDR2 YNNKEL (reference sequence). The CDR3 is 16 residues long. The J segment lost 4 bases and the V segment lost 7 bases, leaving 8 bases of the junction unmatched. CDR3 residues: CASTPQGAGYNSPLHF. CDR3 coding DNA: TGTGCCAGCACACCACAGGGGGCGGGGTATAATTCACCCCTCCACTTT.

The V and J genes are TRBV4-3 and TRBJ1-2; a weak D match, TRBD1 (5 bases). The V end was cut by 5 bases, the J end by 7 bases, with 14 bases between. The CDR3 is 13 amino acids. Germline V gene lookup returns CDR1 LGHNA and CDR2 YSLEER. The CDR3 bases are TGCGCCAGCAGCGCACGGGGGGAGAGTGGCTACACCTTC. Protein: CASSARGESGYTF.

The chain links TRBV6-4 to TRBJ2-3; 9 bases align to TRBD2. Trimming took 4 bases from V and 6 from J; bases not matched to a gene: 2. Per germline, CDR1 MRHNA and CDR2 SNTAGT. The CDR3 has 13 amino acids. Here the CDR3 reads CASSAGTSDTQYF. The CDR3 region has the DNA TGTGCCAGCAGTGCCGGGACTAGCGATACGCAGTATTTT.

The genes are TRBV19 and TRBJ2-2; D remains ambiguous. The ends were cut back, 3 bases at V and 6 bases at J, with 11 bases in the middle. Germline values: CDR1 LNHDA, CDR2 SQIVND (reference sequence). This CDR3 has 14 amino acids. CDR3 sequence reads: CASSIVRSAGELFF. CDR3 in DNA: TGTGCCAGTAGTATCGTCCGATCGGCCGGGGAGCTGTTTTTT. The full variable domain, in which reference TRBV19 and TRBJ2-2 provide the parts outside the CDR3, is DGGITQSPKYLFRKEGQNVTLSCEQNLNHDAMYWYRQDPGQGLRLIYYSQIVNDFQKGDIAEGYSVSREKKESFPLTVTSAQKNPTAFYLCASSIVRSAGELFFGEGSRLTVL.

V is TRBV23-1 and J is TRBJ2-7, with TRBD2 as a possible D gene (6 bases). TRBV23-1 carries the ORF label, with uncertain function. With 0 bases removed from V and 0 bases from J, the gap between germline ends came to 15 bases. This CDR3 comprises 17 residues. The CDR3 DNA reads TGCGCCAGCAGTCAATCGATCGGCGGGGCCGACTCCTACGAGCAGTACTTC. This encodes CASSQSIGGADSYEQYF.

The chain is built from TRBV19 and TRBJ2-1, with TRBD2 matching over 9 bases. CDR1 LNHDA and CDR2 SQIVND come from the germline V gene (reference sequence). The CDR3 contains 15 residues. Unmatched junction bases numbered 6, after V lost 3 bases and J lost 6 bases. The CDR3 coding sequence is TGTGCCAGTAGTATTGGCGGGGGGGACGTCAATGAGCAGTTCTTC. Translation gives CASSIGGGDVNEQFF.

The rearrangement uses TRBV10-1 and TRBJ1-2; TRBD1 is a possible D gene (5 bases). CDR3 length: 14 residues. Germline lookup yields CDR1 WNHNN and CDR2 SYGVQD (reference sequence). Trimming left V 2 bases short and J 6 bases short, with 13 bases between. Here the CDR3 DNA reads TGCGCCAGCAGTGAGCAGGGCCCCACGGATGGCTACACCTTC. Its translation: CASSEQGPTDGYTF.

The chain recombines TRBV15 with TRBJ2-1; D is unclear. The germline gives CDR1 LNHNV, CDR2 YYDKDF (reference sequence). Trimming took 4 bases from V and 8 from J, leaving 18 bases between them. The CDR3 sequence is 15 residues long. CDR3 region: CATSKPIIPSDEQFF. As DNA, the CDR3 is TGTGCCACCAGCAAGCCCATCATCCCTAGTGATGAGCAGTTCTTC. Combining the CDR3 with reference TRBV15 and TRBJ2-1 gives the whole variable domain DAMVIQNPRYQVTQFGKPVTLSCSQTLNHNVMYWYQQKSSQAPKLLFHYYDKDFNNEADTPDNFQSRRPNTSFCFLDIRSPGLGDTAMYLCATSKPIIPSDEQFFGPGTRLTVL.

The genes are TRBV7-9 and TRBJ2-2; TRBD1 agrees at 10 bases. Germline V gene lookup returns CDR1 SEHNR and CDR2 FQNEAQ (reference sequence). The V and J ends lost 7 bases and 6 bases, in that order; junction bases with no gene match: 14. The length of the CDR3 is 17 residues. The CDR3 reads CASIQLGTGESAGELFF. The CDR3 nucleotides are TGTGCCAGCATCCAATTAGGGACAGGGGAGAGTGCCGGGGAGCTGTTTTTT.

This clone has more than one count but fewer than ten. This rearrangement joins TRBV4-1 to TRBJ1-2, with unresolved D. Trimming shortened V by 4 bases and J by 2 bases, and 8 bases separated the two germline ends. CDR1 is MGHRA and CDR2 is YSYEKL in the germline V gene. CDR3 length: 13 amino acids. The CDR3 DNA reads TGCGCCAGCAGCCGAGCACCCAACTATGGCTACACCTTC. It specifies CASSRAPNYGYTF.

This chain uses TRBV10-2 with TRBJ1-5; D gene uncertain. The CDR3 is 15 residues long. Germline values: CDR1 WSHSY, CDR2 SAAADI. V was trimmed by 6 bases and J by 1 base, leaving 13 bases between them. The CDR3 here is CASSKGLNSNQPQHF. CDR3 nucleotides: TGCGCCAGCAGCAAAGGACTAAACAGCAATCAGCCCCAGCATTTT.

The chain joins TRBV9 to TRBJ1-5; 9 bases are a match to TRBD1. Trimming cost V 1 base and J 3 bases; bases outside gene matches: 2. The CDR3 consists of 15 residues. The germline CDR1 and CDR2 sequences are SGDLS and YYNGEE. The CDR3 region has the DNA TGTGCCAGCAGCGTAACAGGGGGCCCCAATCAGCCCCAGCATTTT. This translates into CASSVTGGPNQPQHF.